These T cell receptor beta chains were read from a single sample in a study of blood T cell repertoires in COVID-19. The table came from immunoSEQ multiplex PCR; TCRdb's copy has only in-frame clones and leaves some out. This sample has a few hundred thousand clones, with 60% to 75% found just once. Specimen: peripheral blood. These receptors all stem from a woman aged 80 or over with acute or convalescent COVID-19. Each CDR3 is given with its conserved first and last residue. The D gene is left open where the match is weak. For some rows the clone size is stated as once, few or many, or as a class when expanded; others skip it.

size: -; V: TRBV7-9; D: TRBD2; J: TRBJ2-1; DNA: TGTGCCAGCAGCTTAGAACTAGCGGGGGGCAATGAGCAGTTCTTC; CDR3: CASSLELAGGNEQFF
size: -; V: TRBV4-1; D: TRBD1; J: TRBJ1-4; DNA: TGCGCCAGCAGCCGAGAGGGGACAGTAAATGAAAAACTGTTTTTT; CDR3: CASSREGTVNEKLFF
size: few; V: TRBV6-1; D: TRBD1; J: TRBJ1-2; DNA: TGTGCCAGCAGTGAAGGGGGACAGGCTAACTATGGCTACACCTTC; CDR3: CASSEGGQANYGYTF
size: -; V: TRBV18; D: TRBD1; J: TRBJ1-5; DNA: TGTGCCAGCTCAGCAGACAGGGGAGGACAGCCCCAGCATTTT; CDR3: CASSADRGGQPQHF
size: -; V: TRBV6-4; D: -; J: TRBJ2-2; DNA: TGTGCCAGTACCCAGGAGGGCGGGAAAGCCGGGGAGCTGTTTTTT; CDR3: CASTQEGGKAGELFF
size: once; V: TRBV7-6; D: -; J: TRBJ2-7; DNA: TGTGCCAGCAGCTCGTCCTCCTACGAGCAGTACTTC; CDR3: CASSSSSYEQYF
size: once; V: TRBV10-3; D: TRBD1; J: TRBJ2-7; DNA: TGTGCCATCAGTGGGACAGGAAGCTCCTACGAGCAGTACTTC; CDR3: CAISGTGSSYEQYF
size: few; V: TRBV10-3; D: TRBD1; J: TRBJ2-1; DNA: TGTGCCATCAGTGAGGGGGGACAGGGCGCTGAGCAGTTCTTC; CDR3: CAISEGGQGAEQFF
size: -; V: TRBV2; D: TRBD2; J: TRBJ2-1; DNA: TGTGCCAGCAGTCCCCGACTAGCGCGGACTTACAATGAGCAGTTCTTC; CDR3: CASSPRLARTYNEQFF
size: once; V: TRBV5-1; D: TRBD1; J: TRBJ1-6; DNA: TGCGCCAGCAGCTTGGGGCAGGGGGCTGGGTTTTCACCCCTCCACTTT; CDR3: CASSLGQGAGFSPLHF
size: few; V: TRBV14; D: TRBD2; J: TRBJ2-1; DNA: TGTGCCAGCACCCCTCTAGCGGGAGTTCGCAATGAGCAGTTCTTC; CDR3: CASTPLAGVRNEQFF
size: -; V: TRBV10-3; D: -; J: TRBJ2-5; DNA: TGTGCCATCAGTGAGAGCCTCCGAGACGGGGGAGGCCAAGAGACCCAGTACTTC; CDR3: CAISESLRDGGGQETQYF
size: -; V: TRBV6-5; D: -; J: TRBJ1-4; DNA: TGTGCCAGCAAAGATCGAGGGTATGGAAAACTGTTTTTT; CDR3: CASKDRGYGKLFF
size: -; V: TRBV5-1; D: TRBD1; J: TRBJ2-4; DNA: TGCGCCAGCAGCCCGGGACAGGGAAGTGACATTCAGTACTTC; CDR3: CASSPGQGSDIQYF
size: few; V: TRBV6-5; D: -; J: TRBJ1-4; DNA: TGTGCCAGCAGTTACTCGAGTCAGGTTCTTGGAAAACTGTTTTTT; CDR3: CASSYSSQVLGKLFF
size: many; V: TRBV19; D: TRBD1; J: TRBJ1-1; DNA: TGTGCCAGTAGTCGGCCGGGACAGGGGAACACTGAAGCTTTCTTT; CDR3: CASSRPGQGNTEAFF
size: few; V: TRBV2; D: -; J: TRBJ1-1; DNA: TGTGCCAGCAGGGGGCCCCTGGGGGCGCGAATTGAAGCTTTCTTT; CDR3: CASRGPLGARIEAFF
size: -; V: TRBV30; D: -; J: TRBJ2-5; DNA: TGTGCCCTCGCATCTTACAGACGCTCTCGAGAGACCCAGTACTTC; CDR3: CALASYRRSRETQYF
size: once; V: TRBV6-1; D: TRBD1; J: TRBJ2-5; DNA: TGTGCCAGCAGTGAAATTGGGCAGGGGGCTAGGGAGACCCAGTACTTC; CDR3: CASSEIGQGARETQYF
size: -; V: TRBV5-6; D: -; J: TRBJ1-5; DNA: TGTGCCAGCAGCTATTCGGAGAATCAGCCCCAGCATTTT; CDR3: CASSYSENQPQHF
size: -; V: TRBV15; D: -; J: TRBJ1-2; DNA: TGTGCCACCAGCAGGGACAGATATGGCTACACCTTC; CDR3: CATSRDRYGYTF
size: -; V: TRBV5-1; D: TRBD1; J: TRBJ2-2; DNA: TGCGCCAGCAGAGGGGGCTTGCTCAAGGATCGGCCCGGGGAGCTGTTTTTT; CDR3: CASRGGLLKDRPGELFF
size: once; V: TRBV18; D: -; J: TRBJ1-5; DNA: TGTGCCAGCTCACCGTCTTCCGTTGCGGATCAGCCCCAGCATTTT; CDR3: CASSPSSVADQPQHF
size: -; V: TRBV5-1; D: TRBD2; J: TRBJ2-2; DNA: TGCGCCAGCAGCTCCGACGGGCGGGGGTTCACCGGGGAGCTGTTTTTT; CDR3: CASSSDGRGFTGELFF
size: -; V: TRBV7-6; D: -; J: TRBJ2-6; DNA: TGTGCCAGCAGCTTAGGAGGTCCTGGGGCCAACGTCCTGACTTTC; CDR3: CASSLGGPGANVLTF
size: -; V: TRBV10-2; D: -; J: TRBJ1-5; DNA: TGCGCCAGCAGTGACCGGACCAGGGGCAATCAGCCCCAGCATTTT; CDR3: CASSDRTRGNQPQHF
size: -; V: TRBV30; D: -; J: TRBJ1-3; DNA: TGTGCCTGGAGTACAGGGTTTGGAAACACCATATATTTT; CDR3: CAWSTGFGNTIYF
size: -; V: TRBV3-1/TRBV3-2; D: TRBD1; J: TRBJ1-1; DNA: TGTGCCAGCAGCCATTACAGGGGAACTGAAGCTTTCTTT; CDR3: CASSHYRGTEAFF